The rows below give T cell receptor beta chains drawn from one sample of a study of human T cells and chemical hapten exposure. TCRdb re-called the RACE reads with MiXCR, one entry per CDR3 protein. The sample includes about 360,000 distinct CDR3 sequences, around 7% of them seen just once. This material consisted of whole blood, taken in connection with sensitization to the hapten diphenylcyclopropenone (DPC). These receptors all stem from a woman under 30 with alopecia areata. Some clones in this sample may be carry-over from other donors' samples. Each CDR3 is given with its conserved first and last residue. D genes are given only for firm matches. For some rows the clone size is stated as once, few or many, or as a class when expanded; others skip it.

CDR3nt	CDR3aa	v_gene	d_gene	j_gene	abundance
TGCGCCAGCAGTGCATCGCGACTTAACTATGGCTACACCTTC	CASSASRLNYGYTF	TRBV10-2	NA	TRBJ1-2	few
TGTGCCAGCAGTTCCGACGCTGGACAGGGAAGTTGGGTAGGCAATCAGCCCCAGCATTTT	CASSSDAGQGSWVGNQPQHF	TRBV2	TRBD1	TRBJ1-5	few
TGCAGTGCTAGATCCCTCGGGGCTAGCGATCATGAGCAGTTCTTC	CSARSLGASDHEQFF	TRBV20-1	NA	TRBJ2-1	NA
TGTGCCAGCAGCTATTATCGGGGGGACGGGCAGTACTTC	CASSYYRGDGQYF	TRBV7-8	TRBD2	TRBJ2-7	NA
TGTGCCAGCATGGGGGCAGATACGCAGTATTTT	CASMGADTQYF	TRBV2	NA	TRBJ2-3	NA
TGCGCCAGCAGCTTGGTACCAGGGATGAACACTGAAGCTTTCTTT	CASSLVPGMNTEAFF	TRBV5-1	NA	TRBJ1-1	many
TGTGCCAGCACCCCCCCGCGGGAAGCTAACTATGGCTACACCTTC	CASTPPREANYGYTF	TRBV12-3/TRBV12-4	NA	TRBJ1-2	few
TGTGCCAGCAGCCAGACGACAGGGAGCGGTCAGCCCCAGCATTTT	CASSQTTGSGQPQHF	TRBV3-1	TRBD1	TRBJ1-5	few
TGTGCCAGCAGCCTAGGCGCCATATATTTT	CASSLGAIYF	TRBV12-3/TRBV12-4	NA	TRBJ1-3	many
TGCGCCAGCAGTACCGGGGGTGGCCAAGAGACCCAGTACTTC	CASSTGGGQETQYF	TRBV5-1	NA	TRBJ2-5	many
TGTGCCAGCAGTGATACAGGGGCGGGTGAAGCTTTCTTT	CASSDTGAGEAFF	TRBV6-5	TRBD1	TRBJ1-1	few
TGTGCCAGCAGCTCCGGTCAAGATACGCAGTATTTT	CASSSGQDTQYF	TRBV6-6	NA	TRBJ2-3	many
TGCAGCGTTGTCGGACAGGGTGGAGGAAAACTGTTTTTT	CSVVGQGGGKLFF	TRBV29-1	TRBD1	TRBJ1-4	many
TGTGCCAGCAGCCCAACCTTTACACGGGGACAGTATAGCAATCAGCCCCAGCATTTT	CASSPTFTRGQYSNQPQHF	TRBV5-5	TRBD1	TRBJ1-5	few
TGCAGCGTTGAAATGGGGTCGGGGGTTGAGACCCAGTACTTC	CSVEMGSGVETQYF	TRBV29-1	NA	TRBJ2-5	NA
TGCAGTGCTAGACTGGAAACAGGGGTGGCTAGCAATCAGCCCCAGCATTTT	CSARLETGVASNQPQHF	TRBV20-1	TRBD1	TRBJ1-5	few
TGTGCCAGCACGGTATTATCGGGCAATGAGCAGTTCTTC	CASTVLSGNEQFF	TRBV2	NA	TRBJ2-1	NA
TGCGCCAGCAGCAGGGGGACAGAATACACAGATACGCAGTATTTT	CASSRGTEYTDTQYF	TRBV4-3	TRBD1	TRBJ2-3	many
TGTGCCAGCAGCTTAGTGCCGGGCCTCGAGGAGTTCTTC	CASSLVPGLEEFF	TRBV11-2	NA	TRBJ2-1	NA
TGTGCCAGCAGAACGGGGGGTCCTATCTTTTTCTACGAGCAGTACTTC	CASRTGGPIFFYEQYF	TRBV2	TRBD2	TRBJ2-7	few
TGTGCCAGCAGTTACTCGAAGCCGGGGTATGGCTACACCTTC	CASSYSKPGYGYTF	TRBV6-5	NA	TRBJ1-2	few
TGTGCCAGCAGTCTACAGGGGAGAGTCCAAGAGACCCAGTACTTC	CASSLQGRVQETQYF	TRBV27	TRBD1	TRBJ2-5	few
TGTGCCAGCAGTTATCGCCGGGGGAACACTGAAGCTTTCTTT	CASSYRRGNTEAFF	TRBV5-5	NA	TRBJ1-1	NA
TGTGCCAGCAGTTCGTGGGGTTGGGGACGGACCGATCAGCCCCAGCATTTT	CASSSWGWGRTDQPQHF	TRBV12-3/TRBV12-4	NA	TRBJ1-5	few
TGCAGTGCTAGAGATTGGCCCGGGCAGCCCCAGCATTTT	CSARDWPGQPQHF	TRBV20-1	NA	TRBJ1-5	NA
TGTGCCAGCAGTTGGACAGGGCCACCCTACGAGCAGTACTTC	CASSWTGPPYEQYF	TRBV6-2/TRBV6-3	TRBD1	TRBJ2-7	few
TGTGCCAGCAGCACGGACAGGGGATCCTATGGCTACACCTTC	CASSTDRGSYGYTF	TRBV6-5	TRBD1	TRBJ1-2	NA
TGTGCCAGCAGCTTGCCCGGGACTATTCCCTCCTACGAGCAGTACTTC	CASSLPGTIPSYEQYF	TRBV5-6	TRBD2	TRBJ2-7	many
TGTGCCAGCAGCCCAGCGACTGGGGAGACCCAGTACTTC	CASSPATGETQYF	TRBV7-2	NA	TRBJ2-5	many
TGTGCCAGCAGCTTATTTGGACGATATCAGCCCCAGCATTTT	CASSLFGRYQPQHF	TRBV7-2	NA	TRBJ1-5	many
TGTGCCAGCAGTTATGGGGACGGAGCTCGAAAACTGTTTTTT	CASSYGDGARKLFF	TRBV6-2/TRBV6-3	NA	TRBJ1-4	few
TGTGCCAGCATTCATGACGGGTCAGACACTGAAGCTTTCTTT	CASIHDGSDTEAFF	TRBV6-5	NA	TRBJ1-1	NA
TGTGCCAGCAGTTTAAGGCCAGGGGGCGACTATGGCTACACCTTC	CASSLRPGGDYGYTF	TRBV12-3/TRBV12-4	TRBD1	TRBJ1-2	few
TGTGCCAGCAGCTTAGGTTTCCTTCAGCCCCAGCATTTT	CASSLGFLQPQHF	TRBV7-8	NA	TRBJ1-5	NA
TGTGCCAGCAGCTCGGACATCCCTGAAGCTTTCTTT	CASSSDIPEAFF	TRBV7-9	NA	TRBJ1-1	few
TGTGCCAGCAGCTGGGACCGCAGGAACACTGAAGCTTTCTTT	CASSWDRRNTEAFF	TRBV7-2	NA	TRBJ1-1	NA
TGTGCCAGCGAAGGGCGGGGGGAAGGTACGGAGACCCAGTACTTC	CASEGRGEGTETQYF	TRBV2	TRBD2	TRBJ2-5	many
TGCAGTGCTAGAGGGGGCGTAGGAAGAAACACCATATATTTT	CSARGGVGRNTIYF	TRBV20-1	NA	TRBJ1-3	many
TGTGCCAGCAGCTCGGGACAGGTGGACAATGAGCAGTTCTTC	CASSSGQVDNEQFF	TRBV11-3	TRBD1	TRBJ2-1	NA
TGTGCCAGCAGCCAAGAAAGCGGTAGCACAGATACGCAGTATTTT	CASSQESGSTDTQYF	TRBV4-2	NA	TRBJ2-3	NA